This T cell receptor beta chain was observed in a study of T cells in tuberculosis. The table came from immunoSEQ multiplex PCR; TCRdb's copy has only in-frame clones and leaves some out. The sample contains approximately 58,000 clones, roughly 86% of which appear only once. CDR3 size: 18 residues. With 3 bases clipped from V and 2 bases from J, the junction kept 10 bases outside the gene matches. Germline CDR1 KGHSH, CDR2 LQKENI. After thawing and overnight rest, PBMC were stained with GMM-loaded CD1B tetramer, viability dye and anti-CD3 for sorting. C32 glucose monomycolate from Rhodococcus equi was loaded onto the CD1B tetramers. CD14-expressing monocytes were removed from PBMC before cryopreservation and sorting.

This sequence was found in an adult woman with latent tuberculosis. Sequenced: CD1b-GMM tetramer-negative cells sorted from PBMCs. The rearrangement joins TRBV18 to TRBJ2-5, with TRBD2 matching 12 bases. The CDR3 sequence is CASSPSGLAGPLQETQYF. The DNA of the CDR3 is TGTGCCAGCTCACCGAGCGGACTAGCGGGGCCCTTACAAGAGACCCAGTACTTC.